The clone carrying this T cell receptor (beta chain) appeared many times. Compared with germline, one end of the junction differs, possibly owing to a read error. Researchers tagged individual cDNA molecules with unique molecular identifiers. TCRdb re-called the 5' RACE reads with MiXCR, one entry per CDR3 protein. The sample records tens of thousands of distinct CDR3 sequences, about 10% being singletons. This record belongs to a study of early T cells in non-severe SARS-CoV-2 infection. The CDR3 is made up of 15 amino acids. Germline CDR1 is SEHNR and CDR2 is FQNEAQ (reference sequence). The receptor comes from an adult who was a healthcare worker with PCR-confirmed SARS-CoV-2 infection or an uninfected control (not recorded which). V gene TRBV7-9 combines with J gene TRBJ2-1, with 10 bases aligning to TRBD1. The specimen was whole blood, collected at baseline. CDR3 amino acids: CASSLGQGAYNEQFF. The CDR3 DNA sequence: TGTGCCAGCAGCTTAGGACAGGGGGCCTATAATGAGCAGTTCTTC. The full variable domain, rest sourced from reference TRBV7-9 and TRBJ2-1, is DTGVSQNPRHKITKRGQNVTFRCDPISEHNRLYWYRQTLGQGPEFLTYFQNEAQLEKSRLLSDRFSAERPKGSFSTLEIQRTEQGDSAMYLCASSLGQGAYNEQFFGPGTRLTVL.